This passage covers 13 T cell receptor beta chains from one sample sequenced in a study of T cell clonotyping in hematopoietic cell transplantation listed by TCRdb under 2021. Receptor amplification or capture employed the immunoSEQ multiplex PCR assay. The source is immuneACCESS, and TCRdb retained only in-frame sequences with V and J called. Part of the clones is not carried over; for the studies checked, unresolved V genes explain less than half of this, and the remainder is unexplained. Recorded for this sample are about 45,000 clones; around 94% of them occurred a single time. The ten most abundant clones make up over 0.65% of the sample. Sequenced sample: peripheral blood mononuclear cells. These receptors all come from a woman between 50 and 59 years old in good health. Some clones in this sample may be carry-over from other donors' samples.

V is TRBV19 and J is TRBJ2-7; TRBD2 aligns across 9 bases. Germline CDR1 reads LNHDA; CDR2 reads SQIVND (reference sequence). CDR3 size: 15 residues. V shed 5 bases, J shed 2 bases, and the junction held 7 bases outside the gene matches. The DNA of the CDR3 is TGTGCCAGTAGTGCTGCAGCGGGGGGCCCCTACGAGCAGTACTTC. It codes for CASSAAAGGPYEQYF.

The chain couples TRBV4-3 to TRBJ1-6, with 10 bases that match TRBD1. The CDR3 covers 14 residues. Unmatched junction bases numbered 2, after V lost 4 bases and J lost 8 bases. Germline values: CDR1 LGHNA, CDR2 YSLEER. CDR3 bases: TGCGCCAGCAGCCGCGGACAGGGGGATTCACCCCTCCACTTT. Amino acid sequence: CASSRGQGDSPLHF.

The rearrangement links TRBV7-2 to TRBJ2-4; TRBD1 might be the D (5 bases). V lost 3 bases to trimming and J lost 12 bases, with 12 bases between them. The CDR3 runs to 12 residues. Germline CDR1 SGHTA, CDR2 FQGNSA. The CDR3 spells CASSFRQSSQYF. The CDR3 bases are TGTGCCAGCAGCTTTCGACAGAGCTCTCAGTACTTC.

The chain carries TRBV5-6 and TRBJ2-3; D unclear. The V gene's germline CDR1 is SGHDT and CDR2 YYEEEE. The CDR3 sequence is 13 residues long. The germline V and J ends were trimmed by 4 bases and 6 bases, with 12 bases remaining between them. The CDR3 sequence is CASSPRPSDTQYF. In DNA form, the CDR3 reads TGTGCCAGCAGCCCGAGGCCGTCCGATACGCAGTATTTT.

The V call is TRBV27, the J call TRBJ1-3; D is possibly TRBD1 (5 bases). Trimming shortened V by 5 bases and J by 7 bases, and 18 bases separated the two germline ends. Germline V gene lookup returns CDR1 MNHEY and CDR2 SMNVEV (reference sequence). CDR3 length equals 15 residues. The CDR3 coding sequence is TGTGCCAGCAGTCCTCCGGGACGGGAGAGGAACACCATATATTTT. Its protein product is CASSPPGRERNTIYF.

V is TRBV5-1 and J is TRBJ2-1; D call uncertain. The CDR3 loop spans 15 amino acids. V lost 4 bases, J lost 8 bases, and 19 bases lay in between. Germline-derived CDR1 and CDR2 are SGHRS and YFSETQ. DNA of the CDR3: TGCGCCAGCAGCCCGGAACCGGGCCTGGACGATGAGCAGTTCTTC. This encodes CASSPEPGLDDEQFF.

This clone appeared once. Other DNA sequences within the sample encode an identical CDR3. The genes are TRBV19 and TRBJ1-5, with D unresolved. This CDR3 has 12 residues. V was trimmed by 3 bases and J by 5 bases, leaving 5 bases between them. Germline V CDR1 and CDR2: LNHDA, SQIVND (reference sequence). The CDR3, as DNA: TGTGCCAGTAGTATCGGGGATCAGCCCCAGCATTTT. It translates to CASSIGDQPQHF.

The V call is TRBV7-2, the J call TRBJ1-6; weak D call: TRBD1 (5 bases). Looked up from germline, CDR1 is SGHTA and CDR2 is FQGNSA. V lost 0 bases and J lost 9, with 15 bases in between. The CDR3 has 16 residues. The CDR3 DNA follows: TGTGCCAGCAGCTTAGCCGGTCTGGGGCTTGGTTCACCCCTCCACTTT. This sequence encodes CASSLAGLGLGSPLHF. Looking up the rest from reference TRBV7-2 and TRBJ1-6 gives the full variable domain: GAGVSQSPSNKVTEKGKDVELRCDPISGHTALYWYRQSLGQGLEFLIYFQGNSAPDKSGLPSDRFSAERTGGSVSTLTIQRTQQEDSAVYLCASSLAGLGLGSPLHFGNGTRLTVT.

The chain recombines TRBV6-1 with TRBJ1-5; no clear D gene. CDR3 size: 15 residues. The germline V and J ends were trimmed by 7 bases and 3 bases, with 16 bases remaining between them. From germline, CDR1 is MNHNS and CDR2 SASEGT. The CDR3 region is CASTNLPGANQPQHF. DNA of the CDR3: TGTGCCAGCACCAACCTCCCGGGAGCCAATCAGCCCCAGCATTTT.

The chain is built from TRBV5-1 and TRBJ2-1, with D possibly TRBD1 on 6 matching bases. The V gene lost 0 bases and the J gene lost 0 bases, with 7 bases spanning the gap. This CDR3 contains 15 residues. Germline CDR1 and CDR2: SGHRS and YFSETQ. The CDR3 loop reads CASSLEGGSYNEQFF. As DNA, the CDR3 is TGCGCCAGCAGCTTGGAAGGGGGCTCCTACAATGAGCAGTTCTTC.

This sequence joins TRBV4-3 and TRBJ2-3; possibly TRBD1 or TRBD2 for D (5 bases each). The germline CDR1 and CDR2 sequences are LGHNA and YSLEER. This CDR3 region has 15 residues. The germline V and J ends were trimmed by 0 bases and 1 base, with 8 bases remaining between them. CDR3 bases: TGCGCCAGCAGCCAAGAAGTGGGGGGCACAGATACGCAGTATTTT. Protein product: CASSQEVGGTDTQYF.

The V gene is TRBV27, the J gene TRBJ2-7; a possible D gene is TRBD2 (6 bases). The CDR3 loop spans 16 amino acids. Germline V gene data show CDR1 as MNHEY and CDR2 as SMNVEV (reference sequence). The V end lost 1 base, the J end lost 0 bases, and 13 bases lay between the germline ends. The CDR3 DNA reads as TGTGCCAGCAGTTTATTTCCGGATAGCGGCTCCTACGAGCAGTACTTC. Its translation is CASSLFPDSGSYEQYF.

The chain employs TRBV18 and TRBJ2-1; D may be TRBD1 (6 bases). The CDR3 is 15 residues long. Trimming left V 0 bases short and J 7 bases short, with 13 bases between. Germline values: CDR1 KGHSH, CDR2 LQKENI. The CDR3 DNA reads TGTGCCAGCTCACCACCGCAGGGGCTTCGGAATGAGCAGTTCTTC. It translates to CASSPPQGLRNEQFF. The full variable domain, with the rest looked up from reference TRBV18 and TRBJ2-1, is NAGVMQNPRHLVRRRGQEARLRCSPMKGHSHVYWYRQLPEEGLKFMVYLQKENIIDESGMPKERFSAEFPKEGPSILRIQQVVRGDSAAYFCASSPPQGLRNEQFFGPGTRLTVL.